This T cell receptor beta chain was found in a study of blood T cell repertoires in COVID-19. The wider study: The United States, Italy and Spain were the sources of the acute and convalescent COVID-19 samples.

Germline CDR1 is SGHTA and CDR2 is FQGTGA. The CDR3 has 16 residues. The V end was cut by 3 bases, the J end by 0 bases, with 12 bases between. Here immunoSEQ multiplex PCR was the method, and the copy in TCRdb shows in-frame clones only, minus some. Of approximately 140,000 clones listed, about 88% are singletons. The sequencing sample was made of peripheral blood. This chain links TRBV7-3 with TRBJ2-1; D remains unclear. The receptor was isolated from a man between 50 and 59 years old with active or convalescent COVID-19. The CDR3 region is CASSFEASRSYNEQFF. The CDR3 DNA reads TGTGCCAGCAGCTTCGAGGCGTCCCGCTCCTACAATGAGCAGTTCTTC.